This T cell receptor beta chain was sequenced in a study of blood T cell repertoires in COVID-19. Study as a whole: Material from acute and convalescent COVID-19 was sourced from the United States, Italy and Spain. T cells, B-cell-depleted T cells, or PBMCs supplied cDNA or gDNA.

The recovered donors of Cohort 3 showed two negative PCRs, clearance, or symptom resolution. The sample holds one count of this clone. Profiled with immunoSEQ multiplex PCR; TCRdb holds only in-frame clones, not every one. Among some 330,000 clones, roughly four fifths were seen once, and the ten largest hold 5% to 5.5%. The germline CDR1 and CDR2 sequences are MNHEY and SVGEGT. V lost 4 bases and J 5 bases, leaving 14 bases between the germline ends. The CDR3 length is 14 residues. The chain recombines TRBV6-2 or TRBV6-3 with TRBJ1-1; unclear D gene. The sequence was collected from a woman between 45 and 60 years old who had recovered from COVID-19. The sequenced sample was PBMCs or T cells enriched from blood (not recorded which). The CDR3 DNA reads TGTGCCAGCAGTTCCCAAAAACATTCAACTGAAGCTTTCTTT. The encoded protein is CASSSQKHSTEAFF.